The clone carrying this TCR beta chain was counted between two and nine times. The sample originates from a study of beta chain features in type 1 diabetes. Expressed TCRB transcripts were sequenced, since all the RNA that had been isolated was reverse transcribed. TCRdb's table, derived via immunoSEQ multiplex PCR, lists solely in-frame clones and lacks some. The table has roughly 330,000 clones, 9.5% to 11% seen once. V shed 4 bases, J shed 14 bases, and the junction held 13 bases outside the gene matches. The CDR3 totals 14 residues. CDR1 MRHNA and CDR2 SNTAGT come from the germline V gene. The source of this sequence is a woman aged 25-40 years in good health. Sample: naive CD4+ T cells from blood. V gene TRBV6-4 combines with J gene TRBJ2-3; 9 bases are a match to TRBD2. In DNA, the CDR3 is TGTGCCAGCAGTGTCCCCCCGGTAGCGGGAGTTTGGTATTTT. Translation: CASSVPPVAGVWYF.